Given below is one T cell receptor beta chain in context. Its antigen is not identified. The sample is drawn from a study of shared clonotypes between healthy human individuals. General study points: Researchers sampled blood only, noting tissue repertoires likely differ.

Participating donors were healthy, HIV-negative adults free of recent acute infections or vaccinations. The CDR3 is 15 residues long. Germline values: CDR1 SGHVS, CDR2 FQNEAQ. With 5 bases clipped from V and 6 bases from J, the junction kept 9 bases outside the gene matches. Profiled with immunoSEQ multiplex PCR; TCRdb holds only in-frame clones, not every one. This table has about 450,000 clones, around 80% appearing once. Source material: PBMCs. The sequence was obtained from a woman in her forties in good health. Some clones in this sample may be carry-over from other donors' samples. This rearrangement joins TRBV7-8 to TRBJ2-7; 11 nucleotides align to TRBD2. The CDR3 reads CASSILAGGSSEQYF. The CDR3 DNA reads as TGTGCCAGCAGCATTTTAGCGGGAGGGTCGTCCGAGCAGTACTTC.